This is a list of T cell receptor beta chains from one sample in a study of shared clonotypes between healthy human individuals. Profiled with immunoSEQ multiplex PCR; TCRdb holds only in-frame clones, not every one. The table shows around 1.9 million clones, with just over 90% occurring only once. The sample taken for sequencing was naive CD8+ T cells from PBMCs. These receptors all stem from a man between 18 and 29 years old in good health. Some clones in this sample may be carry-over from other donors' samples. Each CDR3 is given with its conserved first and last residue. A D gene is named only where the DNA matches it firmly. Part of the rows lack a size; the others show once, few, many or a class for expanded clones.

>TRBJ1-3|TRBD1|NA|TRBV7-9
TGTGCCAGCAGCCAGGGACAGGGTTCTGGAAACACCATATATTTT
CASSQGQGSGNTIYF
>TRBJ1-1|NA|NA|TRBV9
TGTGCCAGCAGCGTATCCCCTTCAGCTATGAACACTGAAGCTTTCTTT
CASSVSPSAMNTEAFF
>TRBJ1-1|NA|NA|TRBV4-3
TGCGCCAGCAGCCAAGTGAGGGGGACTGAAGCTTTCTTT
CASSQVRGTEAFF
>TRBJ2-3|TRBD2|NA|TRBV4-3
TGCGCCAGCAGCCAAGATCGAGCGGGAGTGGCAGATACGCAGTATTTT
CASSQDRAGVADTQYF
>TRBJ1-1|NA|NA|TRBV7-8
TGTGCCAGCAGCCTCACTCGCCTGGGACTTGAACATGAAGCTTTCTTT
CASSLTRLGLEHEAFF
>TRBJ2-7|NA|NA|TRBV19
TGTGCCAGTAGTATGGTCGGGAGCTCCTACGAGCAGTACTTC
CASSMVGSSYEQYF
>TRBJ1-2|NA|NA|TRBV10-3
TGTGCCATCAGAAGTTCTAACTATGGCTACACCTTC
CAIRSSNYGYTF
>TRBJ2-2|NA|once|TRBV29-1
TGCAGCGTTGCCGAGGACACCGGGGAGCTGTTTTTT
CSVAEDTGELFF
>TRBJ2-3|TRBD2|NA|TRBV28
TGTGCCAGCAGTTTACCTCTCCCGACTAGCGGGAGGTCCGCAGATACGCAGTATTTT
CASSLPLPTSGRSADTQYF
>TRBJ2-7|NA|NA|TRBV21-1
TGTGCCAGCAGCCCACTAGCGGAGCGATTC
CASSPLAERF
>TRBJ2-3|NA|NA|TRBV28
TGTGCCAGCAGTACCGGTCGAGATACGCAGTATTTT
CASSTGRDTQYF
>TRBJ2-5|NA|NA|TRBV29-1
TGCAGCGTGGCTGAACACGGCCCCCAGTACTTC
CSVAEHGPQYF
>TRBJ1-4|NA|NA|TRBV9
TGTGCCAGCAGCGAAGGGGATGAAAAACTGTTTTTT
CASSEGDEKLFF
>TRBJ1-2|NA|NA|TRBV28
TGTGCCACTCACCACCCGGCAACAGGAACGGTCTTGCGCTACACCTTC
CATHHPATGTVLRYTF
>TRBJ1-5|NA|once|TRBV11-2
TGTGCCAGCAGCCCGGTAGGTTTAGGTCAGCCCCAGCATTTT
CASSPVGLGQPQHF
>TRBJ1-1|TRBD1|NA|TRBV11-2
TGTGCCAGCAGCATCCGACAGGGCCAACCGAACACTGAAGCTTTCTTT
CASSIRQGQPNTEAFF
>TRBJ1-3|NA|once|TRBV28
TGTGCCAGCAGTTTACTCAGTGATCGCTCTGGAAACACCATATATTTT
CASSLLSDRSGNTIYF
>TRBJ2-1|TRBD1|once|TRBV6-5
TGTGCCAGCAGTTACTCTCTCGGGACAGGACAGTTCTTC
CASSYSLGTGQFF
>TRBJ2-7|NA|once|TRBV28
TGTGCCAGCAGCGACGGGAGCTGGTCCTACGAGCAGTACTTC
CASSDGSWSYEQYF
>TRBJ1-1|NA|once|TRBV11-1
TGTGCCAGCAGCTTAGCGCGGGGACGATTGCAGACTGAAGCTTTCTTT
CASSLARGRLQTEAFF
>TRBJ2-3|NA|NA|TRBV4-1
TGCGCCAGCAGCCAAGTCTTAGGGCTTCCAGGGGCAGCCACAGATACGCAGTATTTT
CASSQVLGLPGAATDTQYF
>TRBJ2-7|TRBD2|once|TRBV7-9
TGTGCCAGCAGCTTAGTAACTAGCGGGATGGACGAGCAGTACTTC
CASSLVTSGMDEQYF
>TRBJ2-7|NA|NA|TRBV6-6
TGTGCCAGCAGTTATACTACCGAGCAGTACTTC
CASSYTTEQYF
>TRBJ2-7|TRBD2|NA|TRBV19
TGTGCCAGTAGTCTTGGGGGAGGGCTCTCCTACGAGCAGTACTTC
CASSLGGGLSYEQYF
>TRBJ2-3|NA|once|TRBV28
TGTGCCAGCAGTTTGGACGGGAGTGAAGATACGCAGTATTTT
CASSLDGSEDTQYF
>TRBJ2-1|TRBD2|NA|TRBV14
TGTGCCAGCAGCCACATGAGCGGGAGCACCTACAATGAGCAGTTCTTC
CASSHMSGSTYNEQFF
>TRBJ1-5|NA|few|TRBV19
TGTGCCAGTAGTATAATTGGCGGCAATCAGCCCCAGCATTTT
CASSIIGGNQPQHF
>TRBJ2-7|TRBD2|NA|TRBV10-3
TGTGCCATCAGTGAGCAGGCTAGCGGGATAAACGAGCAGTACTTC
CAISEQASGINEQYF
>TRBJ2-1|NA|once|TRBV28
TGTGCCAGCAGTTTGACCTCCTCCCGGGCTTACAATGAGCAGTTCTTC
CASSLTSSRAYNEQFF
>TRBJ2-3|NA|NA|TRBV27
TGTGCCAGCAGTTTATTGTGGGTTACAGATACGCAGTATTTT
CASSLLWVTDTQYF
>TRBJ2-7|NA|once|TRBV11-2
TGTGCCAGCAGCTTCTCGTCAGTCTCCCCCGGGAGTGGTGTATACGAGCAGTACTTC
CASSFSSVSPGSGVYEQYF
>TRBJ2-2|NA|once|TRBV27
TGTGCCACCCTAACTTCGGGGTCGGTGCTTCGCACCGGGGAGCTGTTTTTT
CATLTSGSVLRTGELFF
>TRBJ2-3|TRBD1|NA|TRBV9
TGTGCCAGCAGCCCCCACAGGGGGCGTAGCACAGATACGCAGTATTTT
CASSPHRGRSTDTQYF
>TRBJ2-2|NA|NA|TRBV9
TGTGCCAGCAGGACGGAAGGGACCGGGGAGCTGTTTTTT
CASRTEGTGELFF
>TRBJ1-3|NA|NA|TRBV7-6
TGTGCCATCCCCCCGAGTGTTGGGAAAAACACCATATATTTT
CAIPPSVGKNTIYF
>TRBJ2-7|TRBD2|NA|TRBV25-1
TGTGCCAGCAGTTGGGAGGGCCCCAGCGAGCAGTACTTC
CASSWEGPSEQYF
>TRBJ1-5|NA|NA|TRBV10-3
TGTGCCATCAGTGAAGGCAATCAGCCCCAGCATTTT
CAISEGNQPQHF
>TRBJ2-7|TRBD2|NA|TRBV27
TGTGCCAGCAGAAGGGGCGGGAGCTCCTACGAGCAGTACTTC
CASRRGGSSYEQYF
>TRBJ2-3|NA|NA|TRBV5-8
TGTGCCAGCAGCTTGGCAGGGCTTCGTGCAGATACGCAGTATTTT
CASSLAGLRADTQYF
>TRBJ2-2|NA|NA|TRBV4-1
TGCGCCAGCAGCCACCCCCCGACCGGGGAGCTGTTTTTT
CASSHPPTGELFF
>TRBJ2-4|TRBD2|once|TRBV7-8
TGTGCCAGCAGCCCACGGACTAGCGGATTAGCCAAAAACATTCAGTACTTC
CASSPRTSGLAKNIQYF
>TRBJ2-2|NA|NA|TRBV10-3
TGTGCCATCAGTAGAAGGGACGGGAAGAACACCGGGGAGCTGTTTTTT
CAISRRDGKNTGELFF
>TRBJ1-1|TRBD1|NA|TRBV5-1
TGCGCCAGCAGCTTGTACCGGGACAGGGTCCGTGCCACTGAAGCTTTCTTT
CASSLYRDRVRATEAFF
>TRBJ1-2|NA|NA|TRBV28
TGTGCCAGCAGTCCTCGGGACGGAACCTATGGCTACACCTTC
CASSPRDGTYGYTF
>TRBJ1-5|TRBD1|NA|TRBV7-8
TGTGCCAGCAGCCCGGGACAGTTCAGTGAGCCCCAGCATTTT
CASSPGQFSEPQHF
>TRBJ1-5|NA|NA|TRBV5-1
TGCGCCAGCAGCTTGTCAGGATCCAATCAGCCCCAGCATTTT
CASSLSGSNQPQHF
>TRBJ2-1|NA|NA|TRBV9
TGTGCCAGTGGCGACAATGAGCAGTTCTTC
CASGDNEQFF
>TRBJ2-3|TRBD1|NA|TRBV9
TGTGCCAGCAGCGTGACAGGGCATCCAGATACGCAGTATTTT
CASSVTGHPDTQYF
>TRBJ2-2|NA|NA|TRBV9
TGTGCCAGCAGCGCCCACAGGGAATCGAACACCGGGGAGCTGTTTTTT
CASSAHRESNTGELFF
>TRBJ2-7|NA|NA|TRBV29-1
TGCAGCGTCCTACTAGGTTCCTACGAGCAGTACTTC
CSVLLGSYEQYF
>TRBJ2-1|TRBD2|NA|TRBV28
TGTGCCAGCAGTTTATTTAGGGGACTAGCCTACAATGAGCAGTTCTTC
CASSLFRGLAYNEQFF
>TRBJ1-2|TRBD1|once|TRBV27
TGTGCCAGCAGTGTGACAGGGGGAGCTGGCTACACCTTC
CASSVTGGAGYTF
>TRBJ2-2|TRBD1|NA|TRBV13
TGTGCCAGCAGCGATGGGCTGACAGGGGGCCTGAACACCGGGGAGCTGTTTTTT
CASSDGLTGGLNTGELFF
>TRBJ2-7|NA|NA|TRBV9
TGTGCCAGCAGCCCGCGAATAAACTACGAGCAGTACTTC
CASSPRINYEQYF
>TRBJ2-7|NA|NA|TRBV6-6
TGTGCCAGCAGCCCCATGGGGGGAGGCGAGCAGTACTTC
CASSPMGGGEQYF